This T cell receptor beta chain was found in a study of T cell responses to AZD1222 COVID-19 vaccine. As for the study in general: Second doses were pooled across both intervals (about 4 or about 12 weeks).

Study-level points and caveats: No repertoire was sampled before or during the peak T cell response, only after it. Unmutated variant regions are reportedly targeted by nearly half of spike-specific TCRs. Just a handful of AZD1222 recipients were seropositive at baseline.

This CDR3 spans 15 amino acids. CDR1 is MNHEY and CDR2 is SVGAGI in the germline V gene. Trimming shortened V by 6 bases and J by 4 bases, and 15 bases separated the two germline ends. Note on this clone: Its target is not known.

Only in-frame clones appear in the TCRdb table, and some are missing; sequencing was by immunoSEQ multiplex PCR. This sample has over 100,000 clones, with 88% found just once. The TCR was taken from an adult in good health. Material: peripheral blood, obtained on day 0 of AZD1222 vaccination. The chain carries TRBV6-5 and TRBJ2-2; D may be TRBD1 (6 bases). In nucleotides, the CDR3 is TGTGCCAGCAGAGGTTGGGGGCGCGGCACCGGGGAGCTGTTTTTT. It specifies CASRGWGRGTGELFF.